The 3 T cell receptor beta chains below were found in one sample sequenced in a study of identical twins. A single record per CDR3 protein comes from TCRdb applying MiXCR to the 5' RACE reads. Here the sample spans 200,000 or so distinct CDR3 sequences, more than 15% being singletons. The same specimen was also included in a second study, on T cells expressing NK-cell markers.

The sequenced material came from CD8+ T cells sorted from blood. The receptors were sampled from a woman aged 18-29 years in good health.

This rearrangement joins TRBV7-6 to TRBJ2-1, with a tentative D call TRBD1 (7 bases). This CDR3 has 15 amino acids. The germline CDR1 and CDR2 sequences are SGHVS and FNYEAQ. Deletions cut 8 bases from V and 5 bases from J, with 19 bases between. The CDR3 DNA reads TGTGCCAGCGGGATTCAGGGGGGAAGGCACAATGAGCAGTTCTTC. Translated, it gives CASGIQGGRHNEQFF.

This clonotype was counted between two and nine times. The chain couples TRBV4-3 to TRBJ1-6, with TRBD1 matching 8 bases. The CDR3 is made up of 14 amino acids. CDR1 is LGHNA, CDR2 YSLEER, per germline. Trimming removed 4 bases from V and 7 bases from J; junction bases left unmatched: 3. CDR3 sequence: CASSPTGGNSPLHF. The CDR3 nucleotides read TGCGCCAGCAGCCCTACAGGGGGGAATTCACCCCTCCACTTT.

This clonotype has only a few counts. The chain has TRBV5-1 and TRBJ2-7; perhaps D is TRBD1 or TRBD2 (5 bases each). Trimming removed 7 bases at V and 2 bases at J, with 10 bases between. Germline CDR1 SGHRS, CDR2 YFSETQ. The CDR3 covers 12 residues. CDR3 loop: CASRRGPYEQYF. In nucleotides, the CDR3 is TGCGCCAGCCGCCGGGGACCCTACGAGCAGTACTTC.